This T cell receptor beta chain is from a study of CD8+ T cells in alopecia areata. This clone was seen repeatedly, ten times or more. Following RNA extraction, reverse transcription yielded cDNA that acted as the sequencing template. Clones were read by immunoSEQ multiplex PCR, and TCRdb kept only the in-frame ones, dropping some. The repertoire holds approximately 280,000 clones, with roughly 64% as singletons. Germline-derived CDR1 and CDR2 are WSHSY and SAAADI. V lost 11 bases to trimming and J lost 6 bases; unmatched junction nucleotides: 16. The CDR3 length is 15 residues. The treatment denotes: oral pan-JAK inhibitor, 5-10 mg twice daily.

The chain couples TRBV10-2 to TRBJ2-3, with 8 bases fitting TRBD1. The sequencing used CD4+ T cells sorted from blood, collected at week 24, from a patient treated with tofacitinib. This sequence was found in a human donor with alopecia areata. The CDR3: CAPNRTGNKGDTQYF. The CDR3 DNA reads TGCGCCCCAAATAGGACAGGGAATAAGGGCGATACGCAGTATTTT.